These 21 T cell receptor beta chains came from one sample sequenced in a study of graft-versus-host responses after intestinal transplantation. Produced via immunoSEQ multiplex PCR; TCRdb's table is partial and in-frame only. Among 77,000 or so clones listed, 94% were seen once. These receptors are not linked to any known antigen. Sequences were derived from unstimulated CD8+ T cells sorted from spleen or lymph node cells, sampled before intestinal transplant. These receptors all come from a human donor who received an intestinal transplant.

The rearrangement joins TRBV28 to TRBJ1-3; D remains unclear. Trimming cost V 5 bases and J 0 bases, with 17 bases left between them. Germline values: CDR1 MDHEN, CDR2 SYDVKM. The CDR3 contains 17 residues. CDR3 DNA: TGTGCCAGCAGTCCCTTTTTACCCTCTCTCTCTGGAAACACCATATATTTT. Translating gives CASSPFLPSLSGNTIYF. The full variable domain, in which reference TRBV28 and TRBJ1-3 provide the parts outside the CDR3, is DVKVTQSSRYLVKRTGEKVFLECVQDMDHENMFWYRQDPGLGLRLIYFSYDVKMKEKGDIPEGYSVSREKKERFSLILESASTNQTSMYLCASSPFLPSLSGNTIYFGEGSWLTVV.

This chain uses TRBV6-1 with TRBJ2-1; 9 nucleotides line up with TRBD1. This CDR3 is built from 15 residues. The V gene's germline CDR1 is MNHNS and CDR2 SASEGT. Trimming removed 2 bases from V and 8 bases from J; junction bases left unmatched: 7. The DNA of the CDR3 is TGTGCCAGCAGTGAATCTACGGGACAGGGCGATGAGCAGTTCTTC. As protein: CASSESTGQGDEQFF.

This chain uses TRBV21-1 with TRBJ2-1; TRBD2, as called in the table, went unchecked against the DNA. TRBV21-1 is flagged as a pseudogene. The CDR3 is 18 amino acids. CDR3 DNA: TGTGCCAGCAGCAAAGTGCCGAGGAAGTTAGCGGGAGACGTTGAGCAGTTCTTC. Protein product: CASSKVPRKLAGDVEQFF.

This chain uses TRBV13 with TRBJ1-2; D gene unclear. The length of the CDR3 is 12 residues. Germline CDR1 reads PRHDT; CDR2 reads FYEKMQ (reference sequence). Trimming cost V 4 bases and J 8 bases, with 11 bases left between them. This CDR3 is CASSSGMGGYTF. The CDR3 DNA reads as TGTGCCAGCAGCTCAGGAATGGGAGGCTACACCTTC. Full variable domain (rest looked up from reference TRBV13 and TRBJ1-2): AAGVIQSPRHLIKEKRETATLKCYPIPRHDTVYWYQQGPGQDPQFLISFYEKMQSDKGSIPDRFSAQQFSDYHSELNMSSLELGDSALYFCASSSGMGGYTFGSGTRLTVV.

The chain links TRBV4-2 to TRBJ2-5, with 9 bases aligning to TRBD1. The J call is uncertain, as TRBJ2-7 better fits the DNA end. Germline V gene data show CDR1 as LGHNA and CDR2 as YNFKEQ. The CDR3 has 15 residues. CDR3 amino acids: CASSQVGTGIYEQYF. In DNA, the CDR3 is TGTGCCAGCAGCCAAGTTGGGACAGGGATCTACGAGCAGTACTTC.

This clone was seen a single time. The chain is built from TRBV10-1 and TRBJ2-1; D is ambiguous. Per the germline V gene, CDR1 is WNHNN and CDR2 is SYGVQD (reference sequence). The CDR3 contains 14 residues. With 3 bases removed from V and 2 bases from J, the gap between germline ends came to 8 bases. DNA for the CDR3: TGCGCCAGCAGTGATATAGAAGCCTACAATGAGCAGTTCTTC. Residues: CASSDIEAYNEQFF.

This chain uses TRBV13 with TRBJ2-5; D gene ambiguous. Per the germline V gene, CDR1 is PRHDT and CDR2 is FYEKMQ (reference sequence). The CDR3 consists of 14 residues. V was clipped by 3 bases and J by 0 bases, with 8 bases between them. CDR3 nucleotides: TGTGCCAGCAGCTTTTCAGCCAACCAAGAGACCCAGTACTTC. Translating it yields CASSFSANQETQYF.

Concerning this clone: Relative to the germline gene, one junction end is altered; a read error may explain this. This chain joins TRBV18 and TRBJ2-7; D gene unclear. Germline CDR1 is KGHSH and CDR2 is LQKENI. The CDR3 sequence is 15 residues long. CDR3 DNA: TGTGCCAGCTCCCCACACCATTACGCATCCTACGAGCAGTACTTC. This sequence encodes CASSPHHYASYEQYF.

Only a few counts were recorded for this clone. The rearrangement uses TRBV21-1 and TRBJ1-5; the DNA was not compared with TRBD1, the D call given in the table. TRBV21-1 is shown as a pseudogene. The CDR3 spans 13 residues. This CDR3 is CASRARRDQPQHF. CDR3 coding DNA: TGTGCCAGCAGGGCTCGCAGGGATCAGCCCCAGCATTTT.

As for this clone: This sample includes further DNA sequences coding for the same CDR3. The rearrangement joins TRBV29-1 to TRBJ1-1; D is unresolved. The CDR3 consists of 9 residues. Trimming left V 4 bases short and J 7 bases short, with 4 bases between. The germline CDR1 and CDR2 sequences are SQVTM and ANQGSEA. The CDR3 sequence: CSVGLEAFF. The CDR3 DNA follows: TGCAGCGTTGGGCTTGAAGCTTTCTTT.

The V call is TRBV5-7, the J call TRBJ2-5; D tentatively fits TRBD1 or TRBD2 (6 bases each). TRBV5-7 is marked as an open reading frame, function uncertain. The CDR3 is 15 amino acids. V lost 2 bases and J lost 5, with 16 bases in between. CDR3 region: CASSFLTGAGETQYF. CDR3 coding DNA: TGTGCCAGCAGCTTTTTGACGGGGGCCGGGGAGACCCAGTACTTC.

The rearrangement joins TRBV6-6 to TRBJ1-5; D uncertain. V was pared by 5 bases and J by 0 bases, with 11 bases between. Looked up from germline, CDR1 is MNHNY and CDR2 is SVGAGI (reference sequence). CDR3 length: 15 residues. The CDR3 bases are TGTGCCAGCAGTCCCGGACCTTATAGCAATCAGCCCCAGCATTTT. Translation: CASSPGPYSNQPQHF.

The gene calls are TRBV4-1 and TRBJ2-1, with 8 bases matching TRBD1. Trimming took 0 bases from V and 9 from J; bases not matched to a gene: 10. The length of the CDR3 is 16 residues. The germline V gene encodes CDR1 MGHRA and CDR2 YSYEKL. CDR3 amino acids: CASSQDMGTGATEQFF. The DNA for the CDR3 is TGCGCCAGCAGCCAAGATATGGGGACAGGAGCTACTGAGCAGTTCTTC.

V is TRBV2 and J is TRBJ2-5; possibly TRBD1 for D (6 bases). The germline V gene encodes CDR1 SNHLY and CDR2 FYNNEI. The V end lost 4 bases, the J end lost 2 bases, and 8 bases lay between the germline ends. The CDR3 sequence is 13 residues long. The CDR3 DNA sequence: TGTGCCAGCAGTGGGACAGAACAAGAGACCCAGTACTTC. Amino acid sequence: CASSGTEQETQYF. The full variable domain, its missing parts supplied by reference TRBV2 and TRBJ2-5, is EPEVTQTPSHQVTQMGQEVILRCVPISNHLYFYWYRQILGQKVEFLVSFYNNEISEKSEIFDDQFSVERPDGSNFTLKIRSTKLEDSAMYFCASSGTEQETQYFGPGTRLLVL.

The V gene is TRBV2, the J gene TRBJ1-3, with 7 bases identical to TRBD1. In germline, CDR1 is SNHLY, CDR2 FYNNEI. V trimming: 2 bases; J trimming: 0 bases; junction bases outside the gene matches: 1. The CDR3 runs 15 residues. In DNA form, the CDR3 reads TGTGCCAGCAGTGAATGGACAGGCTCTGGAAACACCATATATTTT. It yields the protein CASSEWTGSGNTIYF.

This clone was counted only a few times. The chain is built from TRBV13 and TRBJ2-3; 8 bases match TRBD2. With 5 bases clipped from V and 4 bases from J, the junction kept 5 bases outside the gene matches. The CDR3 has 14 amino acids. From germline, CDR1 is PRHDT and CDR2 FYEKMQ (reference sequence). CDR3 in amino acids: CASSPPGGADTQYF. As DNA, the CDR3 is TGTGCCAGCAGCCCCCCGGGAGGGGCAGATACGCAGTATTTT.

The DNA for the CDR3 is TGTGCCAGCAGCTTCTGGACAGACCAAGAGACCCAGTACTTC. Translating it yields CASSFWTDQETQYF. V is TRBV5-4 and J is TRBJ2-5; TRBD1 is a possible D gene (6 bases). There are 14 residues in the CDR3. Trimming removed 2 bases from V and 0 bases from J, with 8 bases in between. The V gene's germline CDR1 is SGHNT and CDR2 YYREEE (reference sequence).

The chain recombines TRBV19 with TRBJ2-7; D could derive from TRBD1 or TRBD2 (5 bases each). The CDR3 has 14 residues. The V gene lost 3 bases and the J gene lost 2 bases, with 11 bases spanning the gap. CDR1 and CDR2 (germline): LNHDA, SQIVND (reference sequence). DNA of the CDR3: TGTGCCAGTAGTATCACTGGGACCCCCTACGAGCAGTACTTC. The encoded protein is CASSITGTPYEQYF. The variable domain in full, completed from reference TRBV19 and TRBJ2-7, reads DGGITQSPKYLFRKEGQNVTLSCEQNLNHDAMYWYRQDPGQGLRLIYYSQIVNDFQKGDIAEGYSVSREKKESFPLTVTSAQKNPTAFYLCASSITGTPYEQYFGPGTRLTVT.

The chain combines TRBV5-1 with TRBJ2-7, with TRBD1 matching over 7 bases. With V trimmed by 5 bases and J by 2 bases, 7 bases remained unmatched. Germline V gives CDR1 SGHRS, CDR2 YFSETQ. This CDR3 comprises 14 residues. DNA for the CDR3: TGCGCCAGCAGTATAACAGGGGCGACCTACGAGCAGTACTTC. It translates to CASSITGATYEQYF.

V and J are TRBV19 and TRBJ2-7; D possibly corresponds to TRBD1 (6 bases). The CDR3 totals 16 residues. Germline lookup yields CDR1 LNHDA and CDR2 SQIVND (reference sequence). Deletions cut 5 bases from V and 4 bases from J, with 21 bases between. The CDR3 nucleotides read TGTGCCAGTAGTCGAGAAGACAGGCAGCGTCGGTACGAGCAGTACTTC. It specifies CASSREDRQRRYEQYF.

The chain joins TRBV5-8 to TRBJ2-1, with 9 bases identical to TRBD2. Germline V CDR1 and CDR2: SGHTS, YDEGEE. With 2 bases clipped from V and 6 bases from J, the junction kept 9 bases outside the gene matches. The CDR3 spans 16 residues. Here the CDR3 reads CASSFPAGGALNEQFF. Here the CDR3 DNA reads TGTGCCAGCAGCTTCCCAGCGGGAGGCGCCCTCAATGAGCAGTTCTTC.